This TCR beta chain comes out of a study of CD4+ T cells in melanoma. J lost 2 bases, V lost 6 bases, and 5 bases had no gene match. The CDR3 has 15 amino acids. The germline V gene encodes CDR1 SGHAT and CDR2 FQNNGV. Repertoires were generated with immunoSEQ multiplex PCR, while TCRdb's copy carries only in-frame clones and drops some. This sample carries over 15,000 clones, 81% of them seen once, and the ten largest clones take 5.4%. The TCR was taken from a human donor with melanoma. Sample: cells from a culture (not recorded whether cultured in vitro). This chain connects TRBV11-2 to TRBJ2-7; 12 positions match TRBD2. The CDR3 here is CASRHTSGGPYEQYF. The CDR3 bases are TGTGCCAGCAGACACACTAGCGGGGGGCCCTACGAGCAGTACTTC.